This TCR beta chain was recovered during a study of T cells in Graves' hyperthyroidism and ophthalmopathy. For the study at large: Before any treatment, at initial diagnosis, peripheral blood was collected.

This clonotype was seen many times. The source material, RNA transcripts, was used to amplify TCR beta CDR3 regions. Carried out on the TCR CDR3, a first-round RT-PCR used the HTBI primer set. TCRdb re-called the multiplex PCR reads through MiXCR, storing one row per CDR3 protein. The table shows approximately 370,000 distinct CDR3 sequences, with 15% to 20% occurring only once. Hyperthyroidism was newly diagnosed in patients aged 18 to 65 (duration under 2 months). Drawn at first hyperthyroidism diagnosis, the blood sample preceded any ophthalmopathy symptoms. Germline trimming cut 6 bases from V and 5 bases from J; bases unmatched to any gene: 15. The CDR3 has 17 amino acids. Per germline, CDR1 WSHSY and CDR2 SAAADI.

Sample: blood. The chain employs TRBV10-2 and TRBJ2-5, with TRBD2 identical over 10 bases. The TCR sequence derives from a woman aged 25 to 39 with Graves' hyperthyroidism that later progressed to Graves' ophthalmopathy. CDR3 nucleotide sequence: TGCGCCAGCAGCGACCGGGTCGGAACTAGCGGGATTGAGACCCAGTACTTC. Protein sequence: CASSDRVGTSGIETQYF.